This entry lists 19 T cell receptor beta chains sequenced from one sample in a study of blood T cell repertoires in COVID-19. Clones were sequenced by immunoSEQ multiplex PCR, and TCRdb holds only the in-frame ones, with some missing. The sample holds 330,000 or so clones; approximately 88% are singletons and the top ten take under 6%. Sequenced sample: PBMCs or T cells enriched from blood (not recorded which). These receptors were obtained from a man between 25 and 39 years old who had recovered from COVID-19.

This chain links TRBV7-3 with TRBJ2-1, with D perhaps matching TRBD2 (6 bases). This CDR3 contains 15 residues. Germline CDR1 and CDR2: SGHTA and FQGTGA. Deletions cut 1 base from V and 7 bases from J, with 14 bases between. Written as DNA, the CDR3 is TGTGCCAGCAGCTTAAAGGATTCGGGGAGGAATGAGCAGTTCTTC. Its translation is CASSLKDSGRNEQFF.

The chain couples TRBV27 to TRBJ1-2; 8 bases map to TRBD1. V was pared by 5 bases and J by 2 bases, with 7 bases of the junction left unmatched. This CDR3 region has 15 residues. Germline values: CDR1 MNHEY, CDR2 SMNVEV (reference sequence). This CDR3 reads CASSNQGAGNYGYTF. CDR3 DNA sequence: TGTGCCAGCAGTAATCAGGGGGCGGGAAACTATGGCTACACCTTC.

The CDR3 sequence: CASSLPTSGVTDTQYF. The CDR3 DNA reads TGCGCCAGCAGCTTGCCTACTAGCGGGGTCACAGATACGCAGTATTTT. This chain uses TRBV5-1 with TRBJ2-3, with 10 nucleotides matching TRBD2. The germline CDR1 and CDR2 sequences are SGHRS and YFSETQ. The CDR3 loop spans 16 amino acids. With V trimmed by 1 base and J by 2 bases, 4 bases remained unmatched. Supplemented by reference TRBV5-1 and TRBJ2-3, the full variable domain reads KAGVTQTPRYLIKTRGQQVTLSCSPISGHRSVSWYQQTPGQGLQFLFEYFSETQRNKGNFPGRFSGRQFSNSRSEMNVSTLELGDSALYLCASSLPTSGVTDTQYFGPGTRLTVL.

The V gene is TRBV19, the J gene TRBJ1-5, with 7 nucleotides matching TRBD1. This CDR3 is built from 15 residues. V trimming: 5 bases; J trimming: 2 bases; junction bases outside the gene matches: 6. Germline V gene data show CDR1 as LNHDA and CDR2 as SQIVND (reference sequence). This CDR3 reads CASSAWGTGNQPQHF. CDR3 nucleotide sequence: TGTGCCAGTAGTGCCTGGGGGACAGGCAATCAGCCCCAGCATTTT.

DNA of the CDR3: TGTGCCAGCAGTTACGGGGGCGTCTCCTACGAGCAGTACTTC. It specifies CASSYGGVSYEQYF. The chain couples TRBV6-5 to TRBJ2-7; TRBD1 is a possible D gene (6 bases). This CDR3 region has 14 residues. The germline gives CDR1 MNHEY, CDR2 SVGAGI. The ends were cut back, 2 bases at V and 0 bases at J, with 8 bases in the middle.

This clone was found a few times. The chain joins TRBV11-2 to TRBJ2-1; possibly TRBD2 for D (5 bases). Germline CDR1 is SGHAT and CDR2 is FQNNGV. V was clipped by 6 bases and J by 8 bases, with 17 bases between them. The CDR3 is 14 residues long. The CDR3 DNA follows: TGTGCCAGCAGTAGTGGGGTGATGCGGGATGAGCAGTTCTTC. Residues: CASSSGVMRDEQFF.

The gene calls are TRBV2 and TRBJ2-7, with 7 positions matching TRBD1. Germline lookup yields CDR1 SNHLY and CDR2 FYNNEI. V was pared by 3 bases and J by 4 bases, with 6 bases of the junction left unmatched. The CDR3 is made up of 14 amino acids. Here the CDR3 DNA reads TGTGCCAGCAGTGATTTAGGGGGCAAATACGAGCAGTACTTC. Encoded protein: CASSDLGGKYEQYF.

This clone has just one count. This chain links TRBV19 with TRBJ2-1; 13 nucleotides agree with TRBD2. With 7 bases clipped from V and 4 bases from J, the junction kept 4 bases outside the gene matches. CDR1 and CDR2 from the germline V gene are LNHDA and SQIVND (reference sequence). The CDR3 is 15 amino acids. DNA for the CDR3: TGTGCCAGTACCGAGACTAGCGGGAGGTACAATGAGCAGTTCTTC. As protein: CASTETSGRYNEQFF. Based on the CDR3 plus reference TRBV19 and TRBJ2-1, the full variable domain is DGGITQSPKYLFRKEGQNVTLSCEQNLNHDAMYWYRQDPGQGLRLIYYSQIVNDFQKGDIAEGYSVSREKKESFPLTVTSAQKNPTAFYLCASTETSGRYNEQFFGPGTRLTVL.

This clone occurred a few times. Distinct nucleotide sequences in the sample also encode this CDR3. The CDR3 sequence is CASSLRTGGTEAFF. The CDR3 nucleotides read TGTGCCAGCAGTTTGCGGACAGGGGGCACTGAAGCTTTCTTT. The chain recombines TRBV27 with TRBJ1-1; 10 nucleotides align to TRBD1. The V segment lost 3 bases and the J segment 4 bases; nucleotides outside the gene matches: 2. The CDR3 spans 14 residues. Looked up from germline, CDR1 is MNHEY and CDR2 is SMNVEV (reference sequence).

The chain recombines TRBV10-3 with TRBJ1-5, with D possibly being TRBD1 (6 bases). The V gene lost 4 bases and the J gene lost 5 bases, with 15 bases spanning the gap. Germline values: CDR1 ENHRY, CDR2 SYGVKD. The CDR3 is 15 residues long. The CDR3 nucleotides are TGTGCCATCAGTGCAGGGGAGTTATCTTATCAGCCCCAGCATTTT. The encoded protein is CAISAGELSYQPQHF.

The CDR3 nucleotides are TGTGCCAGTAGTACACGGGACAGCTCCTACGAGCAGTACTTC. This codes for CASSTRDSSYEQYF. The V and J genes are TRBV19 and TRBJ2-7; TRBD1 matches 7 bases. This CDR3 contains 14 residues. V shed 4 bases, J shed 0 bases, and the junction held 3 bases outside the gene matches. CDR1 LNHDA and CDR2 SQIVND come from the germline V gene (reference sequence).

The gene calls are TRBV5-6 and TRBJ2-2; D gene ambiguous. CDR1 is SGHDT and CDR2 is YYEEEE in the germline V gene. This CDR3 is built from 13 residues. Trimming left V 4 bases short and J 1 base short, with 5 bases between. CDR3 DNA: TGTGCCAGCAGCCAATGGAACACCGGGGAGCTGTTTTTT. Translation gives CASSQWNTGELFF.

The chain couples TRBV6-5 to TRBJ1-1, with D possibly TRBD1 on 6 matching bases. Germline loops: CDR1 MNHEY, CDR2 SVGAGI. There are 14 residues in the CDR3. V was shortened by 2 bases and J by 6 bases, with 13 bases between the two germline ends. The chain's CDR3 is CASSYAGGGAEAFF. As DNA, the CDR3 is TGTGCCAGCAGTTACGCCGGAGGGGGGGCTGAAGCTTTCTTT.

This clone was observed a few times. The V gene is TRBV30, the J gene TRBJ2-7; perhaps TRBD2 as D (7 bases). V shed 0 bases and J shed 2 bases, with 14 bases lying between them. Germline V gives CDR1 GTSNPN, CDR2 SVGIG (reference sequence). This CDR3 contains 15 residues. CDR3 nucleotides: TGTGCCTGGAGTGTACGGGGGGCACCCCCCTACGAGCAGTACTTC. Its translation is CAWSVRGAPPYEQYF.

On this clone: The same CDR3 arises from other DNA sequences in this sample as well. V is TRBV6-5 and J is TRBJ2-7; 10 bases are shared with TRBD1. V dropped 4 bases and J dropped 4; count of bases not matched to a gene: 4. The CDR3 loop spans 14 amino acids. From germline, CDR1 is MNHEY and CDR2 SVGAGI. The CDR3 loop reads CASSFGQGGYEQYF. CDR3 bases: TGTGCCAGCAGTTTCGGACAGGGGGGGTACGAGCAGTACTTC.

The CDR3 nucleotides are TGCGCCAGCAGCTTGGAAGGCAGGGGCTCTGGGGCCAACGTCCTGACTTTC. This translates into CASSLEGRGSGANVLTF. The chain recombines TRBV5-1 with TRBJ2-6, with D tentatively TRBD1 (6 bases). V lost 0 bases and J 0 bases, leaving 10 bases between the germline ends. This CDR3 region has 17 residues. The germline gives CDR1 SGHRS, CDR2 YFSETQ.

The genes are TRBV5-1 and TRBJ2-1; the match to TRBD1 covers 11 bases. The CDR3 sequence is 14 residues long. After removal of 3 bases from V and 6 bases from J, the junction contained 2 bases not matched to a gene. Germline assignment: CDR1 SGHRS and CDR2 YFSETQ. CDR3 nucleotide sequence: TGCGCCAGCAGCTCAGGGACAGGGGGCAATGAGCAGTTCTTC. This encodes CASSSGTGGNEQFF. Full variable domain (remainder filled in from reference TRBV5-1 and TRBJ2-1): KAGVTQTPRYLIKTRGQQVTLSCSPISGHRSVSWYQQTPGQGLQFLFEYFSETQRNKGNFPGRFSGRQFSNSRSEMNVSTLELGDSALYLCASSSGTGGNEQFFGPGTRLTVL.

J is TRBJ1-2 and V is TRBV19; tentatively, D is TRBD1 (6 bases). V lost 2 bases and J lost 8, with 15 bases in between. Germline V gene sequence: CDR1 LNHDA, CDR2 SQIVND (reference sequence). The CDR3 is 14 amino acids. The CDR3 sequence is CASSISQDRIGYTF. CDR3 DNA sequence: TGTGCCAGTAGTATATCCCAAGACAGGATCGGCTACACCTTC.

V and J are TRBV6-4 and TRBJ2-1; D might be TRBD1 (5 bases). The V end was cut by 5 bases, the J end by 6 bases, with 14 bases between. Germline V gives CDR1 MRHNA, CDR2 SNTAGT. This CDR3 region has 14 residues. As DNA, the CDR3 is TGTGCCAGCAGTCTAGAGCAGGGTAGCAATGAGCAGTTCTTC. Its translation: CASSLEQGSNEQFF.